This T cell receptor beta chain stems from a study of OX40 agonist ivuxolimab in advanced cancers. Study at large: Participants, 70% to 90% male, averaged around 64 years of age, ranging from about 23 to 90. The study, taken as a whole, reports: At 0.1 to 3.0 mg/kg, CD4+ and CD8+ blood T cells expanded clonally by week 6.

Concerning this clone itself: What it recognizes is unknown.

The method was immunoSEQ multiplex PCR; TCRdb's version includes in-frame clones alone and lacks a portion of them. The profile covers just under 95,000 clones, with more than 75% appearing a single time and approximately 0.3% taken by the ten largest. With 0 bases removed from V and 6 bases from J, the gap between germline ends came to 12 bases. Germline CDR1 reads SGHNT; CDR2 reads YYREEE (reference sequence). The CDR3 extends over 14 amino acids. The clonotype originates from an adult with an advanced solid tumor such as melanoma, head and neck, liver or kidney cancer. Specimen: CD4+ or CD8+ T cells sorted from blood, collected in a trial of the OX40 agonist ivuxolimab. The rearrangement uses TRBV5-4 and TRBJ1-1; D ambiguous. This chain's CDR3 is CASSLESRSSEAFF. The CDR3 DNA reads as TGTGCCAGCAGCTTGGAATCGCGCAGCTCTGAAGCTTTCTTT.